This TCR beta chain came from a study of T cells in Graves' hyperthyroidism and ophthalmopathy. Study-level findings and limits: Model-based prediction identified ophthalmopathy a median roughly 5.9 months prior to its onset. Separating ophthalmopathy from stable hyperthyroidism was achieved by a 13 V-J model.

About this clonotype itself: The antigen is undetermined. It may be a read error: a sequence one base away is much more abundant.

The definition of stable Graves' hyperthyroidism was no ophthalmopathy progression within 18 months. The source of the PBMCs was around 9 ml of fresh peripheral blood. Trimming stripped 5 bases from V and 1 base from J, with 10 bases between. Germline V CDR1 and CDR2: DFQATT, SNEGSKA (reference sequence). This CDR3 is 13 amino acids long. TCR beta CDR3 regions were amplified from RNA transcripts. RT-PCR in the first round (using the HTBI primer set) targeted the TCR CDR3. MiXCR, run by TCRdb on the multiplex PCR reads, gives a single entry per CDR3 protein. The data contain approximately 590,000 distinct CDR3 sequences, 15% to 19% of them singletons.

V usage is TRBV20-1 and J usage is TRBJ2-3; tentatively, D is TRBD1 (6 bases). The material sequenced was blood. The sequence was collected from a woman aged 30 to 39 with Graves' hyperthyroidism. Here the CDR3 reads CSAGSGGTDTQYF. The CDR3 coding sequence is TGCAGTGCTGGGTCAGGGGGCACAGATACGCAGTATTTT.